This T cell receptor (beta chain) stems from a study of OX40 agonist ivuxolimab in advanced cancers. CDR3 length equals 16 residues. Germline CDR1 reads SNHLY; CDR2 reads FYNNEI. Trimming took off 5 bases at V and 0 bases at J, with 17 bases between the two ends. Produced via immunoSEQ multiplex PCR; TCRdb's table is partial and in-frame only. The profile shows roughly 100,000 clones, about 90% of them singletons. This clone was seen only once. The sequences come from CD4+ or CD8+ T cells sorted from blood, collected in a trial of the OX40 agonist ivuxolimab. This TCR came from an adult with an advanced solid tumor such as melanoma, head and neck, liver or kidney cancer. V and J are TRBV2 and TRBJ2-7, with D hard to call. The DNA of the CDR3 is TGTGCCAGCAGTCCCAGAACAGCCTTTTCCTCCTACGAGCAGTACTTC. The encoded protein is CASSPRTAFSSYEQYF.